These T cell receptor beta chains were read from a single sample in a study of CD8 T cells in acute hepatitis C reinfection. The assay was immunoSEQ multiplex PCR, and TCRdb's table has in-frame clones only and misses some. The table includes approximately 39,000 clones, 85% to 90% detected once. What was sequenced was naive CD8+ T cells from PBMCs. Receptor source: a man between 25 and 39 years old with chronic hepatitis C. The conserved cysteine and the conserved F or W are not part of the CDR3 here. D genes are given only for firm matches.

J	D	V	CDR3
TRBJ1-1	-	TRBV30	AWRPGMGEAF
TRBJ2-4	-	TRBV28	ASSLYGFKNIQY
TRBJ2-7	TRBD1	TRBV2	ASSEGPPGQGYEQY
TRBJ2-1	-	TRBV9	ASSATGTTSSYNEQF
TRBJ1-1	-	TRBV5-1	ASSLGQSTEAF
TRBJ2-7	-	TRBV13	ASSLGPRAHEQY
TRBJ2-5	-	TRBV19	ASSIDFTETQY
TRBJ1-2	TRBD1	TRBV29-1	SAMGQANYGYT
TRBJ1-1	TRBD1	TRBV19	ASSSQGATEAF
TRBJ2-1	TRBD2	TRBV11-3	ASSFYAGDEQF
TRBJ2-1	TRBD1	TRBV9	ASSVGGQSYNEQF
TRBJ1-3	-	TRBV4-1	ASSQDGGTGNTIY
TRBJ2-1	TRBD1	TRBV10-2	ASRGVGTGVFVEQF
TRBJ2-3	TRBD1	TRBV5-1	ASSLAGQTTSTDTQY
TRBJ2-2	TRBD1	TRBV30	AWSRGSTGELF
TRBJ2-2	-	TRBV11-2	ASSSNTGELF
TRBJ2-3	TRBD2	TRBV9	ASSVGSGVTDTQY
TRBJ2-1	-	TRBV12-5	ASGLGLEQF
TRBJ2-3	TRBD2	TRBV12-5	ASVLGLVSDTQY
TRBJ2-7	TRBD2	TRBV15	ATSGPYGAGGSYEQY
TRBJ2-5	TRBD2	TRBV6-1	ASSEFGLAGGTQETQY
TRBJ2-2	-	TRBV5-1	ASSLEGPRELF
TRBJ2-2	-	TRBV2	ASSALVTGELF
TRBJ2-4	-	TRBV15	ATSRAGWTAQENIQY
TRBJ1-3	TRBD1	TRBV23-1	ASNGTGWGGRGNTIY
TRBJ1-2	TRBD1	TRBV7-9	ASSPTGVGLYGYT
TRBJ1-5	-	TRBV9	ASSVGGGNQPQH
TRBJ2-7	-	TRBV10-2	ASAQGNDYEQY
TRBJ1-2	-	TRBV4-3	ASSQSRGNQRGYT
TRBJ2-6	TRBD1	TRBV29-1	SVMDRGRSGANVLT
TRBJ1-1	TRBD1	TRBV7-6	ASSLNPGGEAF
TRBJ1-1	-	TRBV9	ASSVEKTNTEAF
TRBJ2-1	-	TRBV5-1	ASSFQLSSYNEQF
TRBJ2-3	-	TRBV9	ASSVGQIDTQY
TRBJ2-7	-	TRBV4-1	ASSQDLGLIYEQY
TRBJ2-7	-	TRBV15	ATEGDGSSYEQY
TRBJ2-5	TRBD2	TRBV5-1	ASSLELAAGETQY
TRBJ1-4	-	TRBV13	ASSNNVGDEKLF
TRBJ1-1	-	TRBV27	ASSMWLWTEAF
TRBJ2-1	-	TRBV11-2	ASSFWTAYNEQF
TRBJ2-1	-	TRBV27	ASSLSVSYNEQF
TRBJ2-1	TRBD2	TRBV27	ASSLTGGNEQF
TRBJ2-5	TRBD1	TRBV9	ASSVTGAQETQY
TRBJ2-7	-	TRBV9	ASSPRQQGEQY
TRBJ2-3	-	TRBV11-2	ASSWMTDTQY
TRBJ1-5	-	TRBV5-5	ASSRRDGNQPQH
TRBJ2-7	-	TRBV18	ASSPPRGGNSYEQY
TRBJ2-5	TRBD1	TRBV7-3	ASSLILGGWETQY
TRBJ2-1	TRBD1	TRBV30	AWNEGTGGHEQF
TRBJ1-2	-	TRBV4-3	ASSQDTGQAVYGYT
TRBJ1-2	-	TRBV2	ASSRDELRYGYT
TRBJ2-7	-	TRBV5-1	ASSLAVTGFSYEQY
TRBJ1-5	-	TRBV27	ASSPTPAGIAQH
TRBJ2-1	TRBD1	TRBV27	ASSWTGSYNEQF
TRBJ2-7	-	TRBV5-6	ASSPRVAEGYEQY
TRBJ2-3	-	TRBV6-5	ASSYSRADTQY
TRBJ1-1	TRBD1	TRBV7-9	ASTTYDRGPEAF
TRBJ1-1	-	TRBV2	ASSEADRPWEAF
TRBJ2-6	-	TRBV15	ATSRGGSGANVLT